One and the same sample provided the 2 T cell receptor beta chains below, sequenced in a study of control samples from healthy donors and cancer patients. Profiled with immunoSEQ multiplex PCR; TCRdb holds only in-frame clones, not every one. The data show 130,000 to 150,000 clones, with around 90% seen just once and roughly 10% held by the top ten. Sequencing input: blood. Source of these receptors: a man aged 30-40 years in good health.

V gene TRBV27 combines with J gene TRBJ1-6; tentatively, D is TRBD1 (6 bases). CDR1 MNHEY and CDR2 SMNVEV come from the germline V gene (reference sequence). Trimming cost V 5 bases and J 10 bases, with 18 bases left between them. There are 15 residues in the CDR3. The CDR3 is CASSISGALGSPLHF. CDR3 DNA sequence: TGTGCCAGCAGTATTTCAGGGGCACTGGGGTCACCCCTCCACTTT.

With respect to this clone: A junction end diverges from the germline sequence, so it may reflect a read error. This chain joins TRBV7-9 and TRBJ1-2, with D possibly TRBD1 on 5 matching bases. Germline V gives CDR1 SEHNR, CDR2 FQNEAQ (reference sequence). The CDR3 runs 10 residues. DNA for the CDR3: TGTGCCAGCAGTTTCGACAGACTCCTCTTC. Amino acids: CASSFDRLLF.